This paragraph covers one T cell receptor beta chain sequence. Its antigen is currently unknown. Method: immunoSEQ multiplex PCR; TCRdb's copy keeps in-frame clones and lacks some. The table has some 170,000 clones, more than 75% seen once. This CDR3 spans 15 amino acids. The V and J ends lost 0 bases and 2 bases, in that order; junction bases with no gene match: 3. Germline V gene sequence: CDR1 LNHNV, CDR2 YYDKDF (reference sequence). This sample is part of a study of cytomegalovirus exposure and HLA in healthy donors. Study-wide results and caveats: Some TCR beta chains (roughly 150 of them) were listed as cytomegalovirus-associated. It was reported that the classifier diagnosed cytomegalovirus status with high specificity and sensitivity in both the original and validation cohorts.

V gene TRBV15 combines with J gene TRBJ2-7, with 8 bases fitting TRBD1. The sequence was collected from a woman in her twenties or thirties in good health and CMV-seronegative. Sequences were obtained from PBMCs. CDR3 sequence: CATSRDGTGPYEQYF. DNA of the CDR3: TGTGCCACCAGCAGAGACGGGACAGGTCCCTACGAGCAGTACTTC.